This T cell receptor beta chain is from a study of blood T cell repertoires in COVID-19. Whole-study context: PBMCs, B-cell-depleted T cells, or T cells provided the cDNA or gDNA that made up the material.

Clones were sequenced by immunoSEQ multiplex PCR, and TCRdb holds only the in-frame ones, with some missing. The data hold over 150,000 clones, with roughly 79% observed a single time. The V segment lost 3 bases and the J segment 6 bases; nucleotides outside the gene matches: 5. The CDR3 is made up of 15 amino acids. The germline CDR1 and CDR2 sequences are SNHLY and FYNNEI. This receptor was identified in a woman aged 80 or older with COVID-19, enrolled during active disease. Sequencing was done on a sample of peripheral blood. The gene calls are TRBV2 and TRBJ2-1; the match to TRBD2 covers 10 bases. CDR3 in amino acids: CASSENSGGINEQFF. In DNA form, the CDR3 reads TGTGCCAGCAGTGAGAATAGCGGGGGGATCAATGAGCAGTTCTTC. The variable domain in full, with the rest retrieved from reference TRBV2 and TRBJ2-1, is EPEVTQTPSHQVTQMGQEVILRCVPISNHLYFYWYRQILGQKVEFLVSFYNNEISEKSEIFDDQFSVERPDGSNFTLKIRSTKLEDSAMYFCASSENSGGINEQFFGPGTRLTVL.